This T cell receptor (beta chain) was recovered during a study of shared clonotypes between healthy human individuals. Overall study findings and caveats: Clonotypes not shared had lower generation probabilities than those common to all four donors.

Germline V gene data show CDR1 as MDHEN and CDR2 as SYDVKM. The CDR3 runs 12 residues. V was cut by 4 bases and J by 4 bases, with 7 bases left in between. With respect to this clone: Its antigen is as yet unknown.

This was a deep-level run. Profiling relied on immunoSEQ multiplex PCR, and the TCRdb table lists in-frame clones only, not all of them. The sample contains roughly 640,000 clones, about 74% of which appear only once. A CD45RA-negative memory subset and a CD45RA+ naive subset were separated from the CD4+ cells. The sample consisted of memory CD4+ T cells sorted from blood. As for subset: CD45RA-negative fraction. This TCR derives from a woman in her 30s in good health. The V call is TRBV28, the J call TRBJ1-2; no clear D gene. As DNA, the CDR3 is TGTGCCAGCAGTTCACAGAGCTATGGCTACACCTTC. Its translation: CASSSQSYGYTF.